The 20 T cell receptor beta chains given below trace back to one sample, sequenced in a study of blood T cell repertoires in COVID-19. The protocol was immunoSEQ multiplex PCR, while the TCRdb copy is restricted to in-frame clones and leaves out a portion. Found here are about 430,000 clones, approximately 90% of them singletons; the top ten hold 1.4% to 1.5%. Sequenced input: PBMCs or T cells enriched from blood (not recorded which). These receptors all stem from a young woman who had been exposed to COVID-19.

This chain joins TRBV7-8 and TRBJ2-7; tentatively, D is TRBD1 (6 bases). V lost 5 bases to trimming and J lost 2 bases, with 10 bases between them. Germline CDR1 is SGHVS and CDR2 is FQNEAQ. The CDR3 totals 13 residues. DNA of the CDR3: TGTGCCAGCAGCGGGGGCGACACCTACGAGCAGTACTTC. This encodes CASSGGDTYEQYF.

The rearrangement links TRBV28 to TRBJ1-4, with 7 nucleotides matching TRBD1. J gave up 3 bases and V 6 bases, and 7 bases lay outside the gene matches. Germline loops: CDR1 MDHEN, CDR2 SYDVKM. The CDR3 has 15 amino acids. The CDR3 loop reads CASRQLTGSNEKLFF. Here the CDR3 DNA reads TGTGCCAGCAGGCAATTGACAGGGTCTAATGAAAAACTGTTTTTT.

The DNA for the CDR3 is TGCGCCAGCAGCTTGGACAGGGGTCGGTCACCCCTCCACTTT. This codes for CASSLDRGRSPLHF. The rearrangement joins TRBV5-1 to TRBJ1-6; TRBD1 matches 7 bases. Germline CDR1 SGHRS, CDR2 YFSETQ. With 0 bases clipped from V and 10 bases from J, the junction kept 4 bases outside the gene matches. CDR3 length: 14 residues.

This clone appeared a single time. The chain uses TRBV29-1 and TRBJ2-1; tentatively, D is TRBD2 (6 bases). The CDR3 extends over 16 amino acids. Germline V gene data show CDR1 as SQVTM and CDR2 as ANQGSEA. Deletions cut 8 bases from V and 2 bases from J, with 22 bases between. CDR3 DNA: TGCAGCTGGAGTAGGGCTAGCGTAGAAGCCTACAATGAGCAGTTCTTC. Translated, it gives CSWSRASVEAYNEQFF.

This rearrangement joins TRBV2 to TRBJ1-4, with TRBD1 matching over 9 bases. From germline, CDR1 is SNHLY and CDR2 FYNNEI. The CDR3 length is 12 residues. The ends lost 7 bases at V and 8 bases at J; junction bases unmatched: 2. DNA of the CDR3: TGTGCCAGCAAGGACAGGGGCGAAAAACTGTTTTTT. This gives the protein CASKDRGEKLFF. The full variable domain, completed using reference TRBV2 and TRBJ1-4, is EPEVTQTPSHQVTQMGQEVILRCVPISNHLYFYWYRQILGQKVEFLVSFYNNEISEKSEIFDDQFSVERPDGSNFTLKIRSTKLEDSAMYFCASKDRGEKLFFGSGTQLSVL.

This chain uses TRBV7-8 with TRBJ2-2; 8 bases are a match to TRBD1. This CDR3 has 17 amino acids. CDR1 is SGHVS, CDR2 FQNEAQ, per germline. V trimming: 0 bases; J trimming: 1 base; junction bases outside the gene matches: 4. CDR3 loop: CASSLALGQGNTGELFF. CDR3 nucleotides: TGTGCCAGCAGCTTAGCCTTAGGACAGGGGAACACCGGGGAGCTGTTTTTT.

The rearrangement joins TRBV7-9 to TRBJ2-7; TRBD1 is a possible D gene (6 bases). Germline CDR1 and CDR2: SEHNR and FQNEAQ (reference sequence). The germline V and J ends were trimmed by 2 bases and 5 bases, with 13 bases remaining between them. The CDR3 contains 14 residues. The DNA of the CDR3 is TGTGCCAGCAGCTTAAGGGGCAGGGGTGACGAGCAGTACTTC. As protein: CASSLRGRGDEQYF.

V usage is TRBV9 and J usage is TRBJ2-1; 12 bases line up with TRBD2. The CDR3 totals 20 residues. The germline V gene encodes CDR1 SGDLS and CDR2 YYNGEE. The J segment lost 4 bases and the V segment lost 3 bases, leaving 17 bases of the junction unmatched. CDR3: CASSGRWLAGGPNHYNEQFF. The CDR3 DNA follows: TGTGCCAGCAGCGGACGTTGGCTAGCGGGGGGGCCCAACCATTACAATGAGCAGTTCTTC. The full variable domain, its missing parts supplied by reference TRBV9 and TRBJ2-1, is DSGVTQTPKHLITATGQRVTLRCSPRSGDLSVYWYQQSLDQGLQFLIQYYNGEERAKGNILERFSAQQFPDLHSELNLSSLELGDSALYFCASSGRWLAGGPNHYNEQFFGPGTRLTVL.

This chain connects TRBV3-1 (or the pseudogene TRBV3-2) to TRBJ1-2; D unresolved. CDR1 and CDR2 (germline): LGHDT, YNNKEL (reference sequence). The CDR3 covers 13 residues. V was clipped by 1 base and J by 0 bases, with 3 bases between them. Here the CDR3 reads CASSQVANYGYTF. The CDR3 DNA reads as TGTGCCAGCAGCCAAGTAGCTAACTATGGCTACACCTTC.

This clone was found once. This chain joins TRBV2 and TRBJ1-4; 9 positions match TRBD1. V gave up 9 bases and J gave up 8 bases; unmatched junction bases: 7. The CDR3 covers 13 residues. CDR1 is SNHLY, CDR2 FYNNEI, per germline. Here the CDR3 reads CASSDRGGEKLFF. The CDR3 DNA reads as TGTGCCAGTTCGGACAGGGGCGGCGAAAAACTGTTTTTT.

This chain links TRBV5-1 with TRBJ2-2; possibly TRBD2 for D (6 bases). V lost 0 bases, J lost 0 bases, and 12 bases lay in between. Looked up from germline, CDR1 is SGHRS and CDR2 is YFSETQ. The CDR3 sequence is 17 residues long. CDR3 bases: TGCGCCAGCAGCTTGGGTAGCGGTACATCGAACACCGGGGAGCTGTTTTTT. This translates into CASSLGSGTSNTGELFF.

For the CDR3, the DNA is TGTGCCAGCAGTCCTGAGGTCTCCTACGAGCAGTACTTC. It translates to CASSPEVSYEQYF. The chain carries TRBV5-8 and TRBJ2-7, with unresolved D. The CDR3 loop spans 13 amino acids. Trimming stripped 5 bases from V and 0 bases from J, with 9 bases between. Germline V lookup: CDR1 SGHTS, CDR2 YDEGEE.

The chain has TRBV27 and TRBJ1-4; the D gene is possibly TRBD1 (5 bases). Germline V gene lookup returns CDR1 MNHEY and CDR2 SMNVEV (reference sequence). V was clipped by 6 bases and J by 7 bases, with 18 bases between them. The CDR3 length is 15 residues. CDR3 protein: CASRPQGEVGEKLFF. The DNA for the CDR3 is TGTGCCAGCAGGCCCCAAGGGGAGGTGGGTGAAAAACTGTTTTTT.

This clone has a handful of counts. V is TRBV6-5 and J is TRBJ1-6; unclear D gene. Trimming took off 7 bases at V and 7 bases at J, with 11 bases between the two ends. The germline V gene encodes CDR1 MNHEY and CDR2 SVGAGI. This CDR3 has 13 amino acids. CDR3 sequence reads: CASKLYENSPLHF. In DNA, the CDR3 is TGTGCCAGCAAGCTATATGAAAATTCACCCCTCCACTTT.

V is TRBV4-2 and J is TRBJ1-5; tentative D call: TRBD1 (6 bases). CDR1 is LGHNA and CDR2 is YNFKEQ in the germline V gene. The CDR3 consists of 15 residues. V was pared by 4 bases and J by 0 bases, with 10 bases between. The CDR3 sequence is CASSRAGDSNQPQHF. CDR3 DNA: TGTGCCAGCAGCCGGGCAGGGGATAGCAATCAGCCCCAGCATTTT.

This clone was seen only once. V is TRBV6-4 and J is TRBJ1-5; TRBD1 agrees at 7 bases. This CDR3 spans 18 amino acids. Germline CDR1 MRHNA, CDR2 SNTAGT. V was pared by 2 bases and J by 0 bases, with 10 bases of the junction left unmatched. The CDR3 DNA is TGTGCCAGCAGTGACGTCACCCCCAGGGGGTATAGCAATCAGCCCCAGCATTTT. It codes for CASSDVTPRGYSNQPQHF.

This chain connects TRBV12-3 or TRBV12-4 to TRBJ1-5, with D possibly matching TRBD1 (5 bases). This CDR3 is 13 amino acids long. The V end lost 6 bases, the J end lost 6 bases, and 12 bases lay between the germline ends. DNA of the CDR3: TGTGCCAGCAGCGCGGGGGGTGGTCAGCCCCAGCATTTT. It specifies CASSAGGGQPQHF.

This chain links TRBV9 with TRBJ2-3, with D possibly matching TRBD2 (6 bases). The germline gives CDR1 SGDLS, CDR2 YYNGEE. The V gene lost 3 bases and the J gene lost 2 bases, with 13 bases spanning the gap. This CDR3 is built from 15 residues. The CDR3, as DNA: TGTGCCAGCAGCGCGCGGGATACCCACACAGATACGCAGTATTTT. The encoded protein is CASSARDTHTDTQYF.

About this clone itself: The same CDR3 is also encoded by other DNA sequences in this sample. The chain recombines TRBV29-1 with TRBJ2-7; 9 nucleotides line up with TRBD1. Germline V gene data show CDR1 as SQVTM and CDR2 as ANQGSEA. Trimming took 7 bases from V and 3 from J; bases not matched to a gene: 4. The CDR3 consists of 12 residues. CDR3 nucleotide sequence: TGCAGCGCAACGGGACAGGGCTACGAGCAGTACTTC. Its protein product is CSATGQGYEQYF.

The chain links TRBV27 to TRBJ2-3; TRBD2 matches 8 bases. Per germline, CDR1 MNHEY and CDR2 SMNVEV (reference sequence). The CDR3 contains 17 residues. The V gene end was trimmed by 4 bases and the J gene end by 3 bases; junction bases not matched to a gene: 12. This CDR3 reads CASSSHPSGRGTDTQYF. For the CDR3, the DNA is TGTGCCAGCAGTTCCCACCCCAGCGGGAGAGGTACAGATACGCAGTATTTT.